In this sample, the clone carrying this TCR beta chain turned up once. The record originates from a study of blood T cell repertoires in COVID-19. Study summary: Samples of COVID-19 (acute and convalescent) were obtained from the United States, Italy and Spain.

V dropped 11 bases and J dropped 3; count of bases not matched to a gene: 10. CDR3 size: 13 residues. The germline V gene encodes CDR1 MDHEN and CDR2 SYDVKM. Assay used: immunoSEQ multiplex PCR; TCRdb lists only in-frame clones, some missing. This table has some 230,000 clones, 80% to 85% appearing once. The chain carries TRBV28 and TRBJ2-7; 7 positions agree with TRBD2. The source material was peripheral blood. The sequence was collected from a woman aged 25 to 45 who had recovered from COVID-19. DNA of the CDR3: TGTGCCGCAGCGGGGAGCCCGGGCTACGAGCAGTACTTC. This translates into CAAAGSPGYEQYF.